These T cell receptor beta chains were read from a single sample in a study of shared clonotypes between healthy human individuals. TCRdb's copy holds only in-frame clones and misses some; the assay was immunoSEQ multiplex PCR. This sample carries millions of clones, more than 85% of them seen once, and the ten largest clones take about 0.37%. Sequencing was carried out using naive CD4+ T cells from PBMCs. All receptors derive from a man aged 18 to 35 in good health. Some clones in this sample may be carry-over from other donors' samples. The CDR3 runs from the conserved cysteine through the conserved F or W. The D gene is left open where the match is weak. Expanded clones are given a class, and other clones once, few, many or no size at all.

>.|TRBV6-1|.|TRBJ1-2
TGTGCCAGCAGTGAAGTCCGGGTTACCAATGGCTACACCTTC
CASSEVRVTNGYTF
>.|TRBV20-1|.|TRBJ2-7
TGCAGTGCTAGTGGGGAGATGGAGTACTTC
CSASGEMEYF
>.|TRBV7-8|.|TRBJ2-3
TGTGCCAGCAGCCTAGCCCCAGCGGGAGATACGCAGTATTTT
CASSLAPAGDTQYF
>.|TRBV7-3|.|TRBJ1-3
TGTGCCAGCAGCTTAACAGGGCTTGGGGGAAACACCATATATTTT
CASSLTGLGGNTIYF
>TRBD1|TRBV6-1|.|TRBJ1-2
TGTGCCAGCAGTGTTCAGGGGGCCCTCTATGGCTACACCTTC
CASSVQGALYGYTF
>.|TRBV4-2|few|TRBJ1-1
TGTGCCAGCAGCCAGCTGAACACTGAAGCTTTCTTT
CASSQLNTEAFF
>TRBD1|TRBV27|.|TRBJ1-1
TGTGCCAGCAGTTCTAAACGGACAGGGAGGAACACTGAAGCTTTCTTT
CASSSKRTGRNTEAFF
>TRBD2|TRBV11-3|.|TRBJ2-2
TGTGCCAGCAGCTTATCTAGCGGATTACCAGGGGAGCTGTTTTTT
CASSLSSGLPGELFF
>TRBD1|TRBV2|.|TRBJ1-2
TGTGCCAGCAGTGTTGGGACAGGGTATGGCTACACCTTC
CASSVGTGYGYTF
>.|TRBV27|.|TRBJ1-4
TGTGCCAGCAGTTTTCGATGGCCAGGGACGGCAACTAATGAAAAACTGTTTTTT
CASSFRWPGTATNEKLFF
>.|TRBV5-1|.|TRBJ2-2
TGCGCCAGCAGCTTCACCGGGATAGACACCGGGGAGCTGTTTTTT
CASSFTGIDTGELFF
>.|TRBV5-1|.|TRBJ2-2
TGCGCCAGCACCTCCCGGTCGGTGTCAAACACCGGGGAGCTGTTTTTT
CASTSRSVSNTGELFF
>.|TRBV28|.|TRBJ1-4
TGTGCCAGCAGTTGGGCCCCCTCGAATGAAAAACTGTTTTTT
CASSWAPSNEKLFF
>.|TRBV11-2|.|TRBJ1-1
TGTGCCAGCAGCGTAAACCGGGACGAAGCTTTCTTT
CASSVNRDEAFF
>TRBD2|TRBV7-3|once|TRBJ2-1
TGTGCCAGCAGCTCGCCAACTAGCGGAGGCTCCTACAATGAGCAGTTCTTC
CASSSPTSGGSYNEQFF
>.|TRBV19|once|TRBJ2-5
TGTGCCAGTAGTCCGGACCAAGAGACCCAGTACTTC
CASSPDQETQYF
>.|TRBV6-6|.|TRBJ2-1
TGTGCCAGCAGTTACGGAGGATATGAGCAGTTCTTC
CASSYGGYEQFF
>.|TRBV4-3|.|TRBJ1-1
TGCGCCAGCAGCCAAGCACGGTCTGGGCGGGAAGAAGCTTTCTTT
CASSQARSGREEAFF
>.|TRBV5-1|.|TRBJ1-4
TGCGCCAGCAGCTTGGCTCCTGCTGGGTCTACTAATGAAAAACTGTTTTTT
CASSLAPAGSTNEKLFF
>.|TRBV28|.|TRBJ2-4
TGTGCCAGCAGCCGAAAGCTAGCCAAAAACATTCAGTACTTC
CASSRKLAKNIQYF
>.|TRBV19|.|TRBJ1-2
TGTGCCAGTAGTATAGGACAGTACTATGGCTACACCTTC
CASSIGQYYGYTF
>.|TRBV6-6|.|TRBJ1-1
TGTGCCAGCAGTTACACAAGGACTGAAGCTTTCTTT
CASSYTRTEAFF
>.|TRBV18|.|TRBJ1-2
TGTGCCAGCTCACCCATGGCCACTCCTGAAGGGGGCTACACCTTC
CASSPMATPEGGYTF
>.|TRBV19|.|TRBJ1-5
TGTGCCAGTAAAGGCCTGGGACATTTGACCCATCAGCCCCAGCATTTT
CASKGLGHLTHQPQHF
>TRBD2|TRBV6-1|.|TRBJ2-5
TGTGCCAGCAGAGAACCGGGACTACAAGAGACCCAGTACTTC
CASREPGLQETQYF
>.|TRBV5-4|.|TRBJ2-3
TGTGCCAGCAGCTTGGGGGGAGTATATCCGCAGTATTTT
CASSLGGVYPQYF
>.|TRBV27|.|TRBJ1-4
TGTGCCAGCAGGGACCGGACAACTAATGAAAAACTGTTTTTT
CASRDRTTNEKLFF
>.|TRBV5-1|.|TRBJ1-2
TGCGCCAGCAGCCCAGCGCCCCCGGCTCATAACTATGGCTACACCTTC
CASSPAPPAHNYGYTF
>.|TRBV30|.|TRBJ1-2
TGTGCCTGGAGCCCCTCCAGATATGGCTACACCTTC
CAWSPSRYGYTF
>.|TRBV28|.|TRBJ2-1
TGTGCCAGCAGACGGACAACCTACAATGAGCAGTTCTTC
CASRRTTYNEQFF
>.|TRBV28|.|TRBJ1-2
TGTGCCAGCAGTTCCCACAGGCTCTATGGCTACACCTTC
CASSSHRLYGYTF
>.|TRBV30|.|TRBJ1-2
TGTGCCTGGAGTGTGGGGAACAACTATGGCTACACCTTC
CAWSVGNNYGYTF
>.|TRBV5-1|.|TRBJ2-7
TGCGCCAGCAGCTTCGACGAACAGGGAAGAGGGGCCTACGAGCAGTACTTC
CASSFDEQGRGAYEQYF
>.|TRBV6-5|.|TRBJ2-7
TGTGCCAGCAGTTACTCGAGATGGGGCGGGACCTACGAGCAGTACTTC
CASSYSRWGGTYEQYF
>.|TRBV5-1|.|TRBJ1-3
TGCGCCAGCAGCTTGGGGTATGGGGACACCATATATTTT
CASSLGYGDTIYF
>.|TRBV7-9|.|TRBJ2-7
TGTGCCAGCAGCCAAACGGGAACTTACGAGCAGTACTTC
CASSQTGTYEQYF
>.|TRBV7-9|once|TRBJ2-7
TGTGCCAGCAGCTTAGCGGCAGGGTTGGGTCTCGAGCAGTACTTC
CASSLAAGLGLEQYF
>.|TRBV29-1|.|TRBJ2-5
TGCAGCGTGCATATACAGGGTCCGGAGACCCAGTACTTC
CSVHIQGPETQYF
>.|TRBV18|.|TRBJ2-7
TGTGCCAGCTCACCAGAGGGTCGCGAGCAGTACTTC
CASSPEGREQYF
>TRBD2|TRBV7-8|.|TRBJ2-1
TGTGCCAGCAGCACAGAAGGACTAGCGGCCAATGAGCAGTTCTTC
CASSTEGLAANEQFF
>TRBD2|TRBV6-1|.|TRBJ2-7
TGTGCCAGCAGTGGACTGGCGGGAGTTGGATACGAGCAGTACTTC
CASSGLAGVGYEQYF
>TRBD1|TRBV27|.|TRBJ2-7
TGTGCCAGCAGTGTAGGGGCAGGGGGCGCTTACGAGCAGTACTTC
CASSVGAGGAYEQYF
>.|TRBV5-1|.|TRBJ2-1
TGCGCCAGCAGCTCGACTACTAATGAGCAGTTCTTC
CASSSTTNEQFF
>TRBD2|TRBV4-1|once|TRBJ2-5
TGCGCCAGCAGCCAAGTGGTGGCGGGAGGGGGGCAAGAGACCCAGTACTTC
CASSQVVAGGGQETQYF
>.|TRBV28|.|TRBJ1-1
TGTGCCAGCAGTTCCGCCCAAGGGACTGAAGCTTTCTTT
CASSSAQGTEAFF
>.|TRBV27|.|TRBJ2-2
TGTGCCAGCAGAGCAGGGTGGGGGAACGCCGGGGAGCTGTTTTTT
CASRAGWGNAGELFF
>.|TRBV5-1|.|TRBJ2-2
TGCGCCAGCAGCACCCGAGAAGGCACCGGGGAGCTGTTTTTT
CASSTREGTGELFF
>.|TRBV4-1|.|TRBJ1-1
TGCGCCAGCAGCCAAGCCTCCCGCGTCACTGAAGCTTTCTTT
CASSQASRVTEAFF
>.|TRBV5-1|.|TRBJ2-2
TGCGCCAGCACCCTGACAGGATCGCGCACCGGGGAGCTGTTTTTT
CASTLTGSRTGELFF
>.|TRBV29-1|.|TRBJ1-2
TGCAGCGTTGTTGGGGGACTCTATGGCTACACCTTC
CSVVGGLYGYTF
>.|TRBV5-1|.|TRBJ2-5
TGCGCCAGCAGCTTGAAAGGAGGGGAAGAGACCCAGTACTTC
CASSLKGGEETQYF
>.|TRBV11-2|.|TRBJ1-1
TGTGCCAGCAGCTTGCAGGGAAACACTGAAGCTTTCTTT
CASSLQGNTEAFF
>TRBD1|TRBV27|once|TRBJ1-2
TGTGCCAGCAGCCGAGGGGGCAGTATCTATGGCTACACCTTC
CASSRGGSIYGYTF